The rows below give T cell receptor beta chains drawn from one sample of a study of blood T cell repertoires in COVID-19. Assay used: immunoSEQ multiplex PCR; TCRdb lists only in-frame clones, some missing. The table includes around 77,000 clones, around 90% detected once. Sequencing used peripheral blood. These receptor sequences come from a woman aged 55-69 years with active COVID-19. CDR3s include the opening cysteine and the closing phenylalanine or tryptophan.

v_gene | CDR3aa
TRBV2 | CASSIPDISSYNEQFF
TRBV28 | CASSSLAGGRNEQFF
TRBV5-1 | CASSSTGDYNEQFF
TRBV18 | CASSPAGTADTQYF
TRBV28 | CASSPVWTSWSEQFF
TRBV19 | CASSMVWPETQYF
TRBV5-4 | CASRPGQLNTEAFF
TRBV10-3 | CAIRPTGDSYEQYF
TRBV12-3/TRBV12-4 | CASSAQNYNEQFF
TRBV18 | CASSSYPGTGYTDTQYF
TRBV5-6 | CASSLFASSYNEQFF
TRBV6-5 | CASTRGQGWNTIYF
TRBV6-5 | CASIPTGGYEQYF
TRBV6-2/TRBV6-3 | CASSYSKRRAGEQYF
TRBV5-1 | CASRTTSGSWEQYF
TRBV5-6 | CASSLVDRSIQYF
TRBV11-2 | CASSLGLRAGYNEQFF
TRBV5-4 | CASSLDGLAGRDTQYF
TRBV19 | CASNPLGGANTGELFF
TRBV7-9 | CASSPHLFTGGSSGNTIYF
TRBV28 | CASSSGTLSPLHF
TRBV3-1/TRBV3-2 | CASSRGSANTDTQYF
TRBV5-1 | CASSTAGGSTGELFF
TRBV5-6 | CASSFRTSGRNEQFF
TRBV7-2 | CASAFRANYNEQFF
TRBV4-1 | CASSQTRNTEAFF
TRBV4-1 | CASSQDSLGGPSTDTQYF
TRBV5-1 | CASSLEGGNYGYTF
TRBV6-1 | CASSDWGGGHTGELFF
TRBV27 | CASSRPPGGLGTEAFF
TRBV11-2 | CASSLDVIGDQHF
TRBV2 | CASSVQAGNTDTQYF
TRBV4-1 | CASSQDPRRGQYF
TRBV5-1 | CASSLGLAGGPPWNEQFF
TRBV19 | CASSTLSGANTGELFF
TRBV28 | CASSFQGLGYTF
TRBV28 | CATLLAGEGTGELFF
TRBV7-2 | CASGGSYEQYF
TRBV6-1 | CASSDAGYSNQPQHF
TRBV11-2 | CASSVGQKETQYF
TRBV7-2 | CASSNTGTGTKNIQYF
TRBV5-1 | CASSLGSGGRGTGELFF
TRBV11-3 | CASSLAGTSQETQYF
TRBV19 | CASSTYLSSGNTIYF
TRBV18 | CASSPVGGQETQYF
TRBV12-3/TRBV12-4 | CASSLQGNTIYF
TRBV3-1/TRBV3-2 | CASSPRGLELNEQFF
TRBV5-1 | CASTVTSGTGELFF
TRBV6-4 | CASTPGQGQGYGYTF
TRBV4-2 | CASSQDVPSGSVEQYF
TRBV11-2 | CASSLLRTGGSGANVLTF